Shown below are 30 T cell receptor beta chains from a single sample sequenced in a study of cytomegalovirus exposure and HLA in healthy donors. The PCR ran on 60 Vbeta and 13 Jbeta primers. Profiling relied on immunoSEQ multiplex PCR, and the TCRdb table lists in-frame clones only, not all of them. The sample lists 12,000 to 15,000 clones; approximately 57% were seen once. Sequencing was performed on PBMCs. The receptor set was obtained from a woman aged 50 to 60 in good health and CMV-seropositive.

V and J are TRBV6-1 and TRBJ2-2; 9 nucleotides match TRBD2. Losses at the gene ends were 4 bases for V and 6 bases for J; bases not matched to a gene: 6. The CDR3 has 15 residues. Germline values: CDR1 MNHNS, CDR2 SASEGT. The DNA for the CDR3 is TGTGCCAGCAGTGTTCCGGGACTAGCCCCCGGGGAGCTGTTTTTT. Its protein is CASSVPGLAPGELFF.

The chain joins TRBV30 to TRBJ2-3; 7 bases align to TRBD2. The germline V gene has CDR1 GTSNPN and CDR2 SVGIG (reference sequence). The CDR3 extends over 12 amino acids. V trimming: 8 bases; J trimming: 5 bases; junction bases outside the gene matches: 7. In DNA form, the CDR3 reads TGTGCCGTCCGTAGGGAGGGAGATACGCAGTATTTT. Its translation is CAVRREGDTQYF.

The rearrangement uses TRBV27 and TRBJ1-5; no definite D call. V gave up 5 bases and J gave up 4 bases, with 9 bases separating them. The CDR3 is 13 amino acids. Germline V lookup: CDR1 MNHEY, CDR2 SMNVEV (reference sequence). CDR3 sequence reads: CASSGSGNQPQHF. Written as DNA, the CDR3 is TGTGCCAGCAGTGGTTCAGGAAATCAGCCCCAGCATTTT.

This clone was seen more than once but under ten times. The V call is TRBV4-2, the J call TRBJ2-6, with 10 bases lining up with TRBD2. Trimming at V came to 5 bases and at J to 3 bases, leaving 13 bases not matched to a gene. The CDR3 runs 19 residues. In germline, CDR1 is LGHNA, CDR2 YNFKEQ. CDR3 nucleotide sequence: TGTGCCAGCAGCTCGCGACTAGCGGGTGAAGGTTATGGGGCCAACGTCCTGACTTTC. Encoded protein: CASSSRLAGEGYGANVLTF.

J is TRBJ2-7 and V is TRBV7-2, with 9 bases aligning to TRBD2. The junction had 5 bases not matched to a gene; V was cut back by 2 bases and J by 0 bases. Germline V lookup: CDR1 SGHTA, CDR2 FQGNSA. The CDR3 consists of 16 residues. The DNA for the CDR3 is TGTGCCAGCAGCTTATTGAGTAGCGGGAGCTCCTACGAGCAGTACTTC. This sequence encodes CASSLLSSGSSYEQYF.

The gene calls are TRBV15 and TRBJ1-2; 7 bases fit TRBD1. CDR3 length: 14 amino acids. Losses at the gene ends were 4 bases for V and 7 bases for J; bases not matched to a gene: 9. Germline CDR1 and CDR2: LNHNV and YYDKDF (reference sequence). The CDR3, as DNA: TGTGCCACCAGCACCCGACAGGGAGGATTTGGCTACACCTTC. This codes for CATSTRQGGFGYTF.

V is TRBV30 and J is TRBJ2-3, with D possibly matching TRBD1 (6 bases). Trimming removed 4 bases from V and 8 bases from J, with 7 bases in between. This CDR3 contains 10 residues. Per the germline V gene, CDR1 is GTSNPN and CDR2 is SVGIG (reference sequence). The CDR3 nucleotides are TGTGCCTGGAAGGGGGTTACGCAGTATTTT. It encodes CAWKGVTQYF.

J is TRBJ1-1 and V is TRBV4-1; D unclear. The CDR3 is 15 residues long. Germline-derived CDR1 and CDR2 are MGHRA and YSYEKL. The V end lost 0 bases, the J end lost 5 bases, and 13 bases lay between the germline ends. Written as DNA, the CDR3 is TGCGCCAGCAGCCAAGACTCGGGGTTATTAACTGAAGCTTTCTTT. Encoded protein: CASSQDSGLLTEAFF.

This chain connects TRBV30 to TRBJ2-5, with TRBD2 as a possible D gene (7 bases). CDR1 GTSNPN and CDR2 SVGIG come from the germline V gene (reference sequence). The CDR3 is 14 amino acids. Trimming removed 2 bases from V and 6 bases from J, with 16 bases in between. CDR3 loop: CAWSSTKGGKTQYF. In DNA, the CDR3 is TGTGCCTGGAGTTCTACTAAGGGGGGGAAGACCCAGTACTTC.

The chain links TRBV29-1 to TRBJ1-5, with a possible D match to TRBD1 (5 bases). Trimming stripped 5 bases from V and 6 bases from J, with 11 bases between. CDR3 length equals 12 residues. CDR1 is SQVTM and CDR2 is ANQGSEA in the germline V gene. Here the CDR3 DNA reads TGCAGCGTTTCAGGGATCGGTCAGCCCCAGCATTTT. Translated, it gives CSVSGIGQPQHF.

J is TRBJ2-4 and V is TRBV28; 12 bases are shared with TRBD2. The CDR3 spans 15 residues. V was clipped by 7 bases and J by 6 bases; unmatched bases: 7. Germline loops: CDR1 MDHEN, CDR2 SYDVKM. Here the CDR3 reads CASTPQLAGGNIQYF. The CDR3 nucleotides are TGTGCCAGCACTCCTCAACTAGCGGGAGGAAACATTCAGTACTTC.

The V call is TRBV20-1, the J call TRBJ1-2, with 7 bases aligning to TRBD1. The CDR3 covers 11 residues. With V trimmed by 6 bases and J by 8 bases, 6 bases remained unmatched. CDR1 and CDR2 (germline): DFQATT, SNEGSKA (reference sequence). DNA of the CDR3: TGCAGTGCAGAGGGGGCGCGGGGCTACACCTTC. This codes for CSAEGARGYTF.

V usage is TRBV5-1 and J usage is TRBJ2-1; D remains ambiguous. Between the trimmed V and J ends, which lost 1 base and 3 bases, there was a span of 11 bases. The length of the CDR3 is 15 residues. Germline lookup yields CDR1 SGHRS and CDR2 YFSETQ. The CDR3 DNA reads as TGCGCCAGCAGCTTGAGTATACAGAGCTACAATGAGCAGTTCTTC. Translation gives CASSLSIQSYNEQFF.

The chain carries TRBV6-1 and TRBJ1-5; 8 nucleotides match TRBD1. Germline V gene data show CDR1 as MNHNS and CDR2 as SASEGT. Losses at the gene ends were 5 bases for V and 6 bases for J; bases not matched to a gene: 9. The CDR3 has 15 amino acids. The CDR3 DNA reads as TGTGCCAGCAGTTCGGACAGGGATTTGGGTCAGCCCCAGCATTTT. Translated, it gives CASSSDRDLGQPQHF.

The chain links TRBV6-5 to TRBJ2-2; D call uncertain. The CDR3 covers 13 residues. Trimming cost V 4 bases and J 10 bases, with 13 bases left between them. Germline lookup yields CDR1 MNHEY and CDR2 SVGAGI. The CDR3 sequence is CASSLPEFKELFF. The CDR3 nucleotides read TGTGCCAGCAGTTTGCCGGAGTTCAAGGAGCTGTTTTTT.

This clone was seen just once. CDR3 amino acids: CASSQDFDSANTGELFF. CDR3 nucleotides: TGCGCCAGCAGCCAAGACTTTGACAGCGCGAACACCGGGGAGCTGTTTTTT. The chain combines TRBV4-1 with TRBJ2-2, with TRBD1 as a possible D gene (5 bases). This CDR3 spans 17 amino acids. The germline V gene encodes CDR1 MGHRA and CDR2 YSYEKL. V was trimmed by 0 bases and J by 0 bases, leaving 11 bases between them.

This clone has more than one count but fewer than ten. The J gene is TRBJ2-5, the V gene TRBV25-1; D remains ambiguous. This CDR3 comprises 10 residues. With 8 bases removed from V and 4 bases from J, the gap between germline ends came to 5 bases. Germline V gene sequence: CDR1 MGHDK, CDR2 SYGVNS. CDR3: CASRLETQYF. The CDR3 nucleotides are TGTGCCAGCCGGTTAGAGACCCAGTACTTC.

V gene TRBV7-9 combines with J gene TRBJ1-2; D is possibly TRBD1 (5 bases). This CDR3 contains 14 residues. The V gene's germline CDR1 is SEHNR and CDR2 FQNEAQ (reference sequence). Trimming removed 1 base at V and 0 bases at J, with 6 bases between. The CDR3 loop reads CASSLGQTNYGYTF. CDR3 in DNA: TGTGCCAGCAGCTTAGGACAGACTAACTATGGCTACACCTTC.

The J gene is TRBJ2-2, the V gene TRBV23-1; D gene unclear. TRBV23-1 is reported as an ORF; its role is uncertain. Trimming stripped 6 bases from V and 6 bases from J, with 8 bases between. The CDR3 spans 12 residues. The CDR3 DNA reads as TGCGCCAGCAGCCCTGGAGCCGGGGAGCTGTTTTTT. Protein: CASSPGAGELFF.

This clone was detected once. The final CDR3 position lacks the conserved phenylalanine or tryptophan, pointing to a likely read error. The rearrangement links TRBV4-2 to TRBJ2-2, with D unclear. Trimming left V 0 bases short and J 1 base short, with 9 bases between. From germline, CDR1 is LGHNA and CDR2 YNFKEQ. The CDR3 totals 16 residues. For the CDR3, the DNA is TGTGCCAGCAGCCAAGAATCAGGCAGGAACACCGGGGAGCTGTTTGTT. It yields the protein CASSQESGRNTGELFV.

V gene TRBV7-2 combines with J gene TRBJ1-1; weak D call: TRBD1 (5 bases). With 1 base removed from V and 4 bases from J, the gap between germline ends came to 13 bases. From germline, CDR1 is SGHTA and CDR2 FQGNSA. The CDR3 extends over 15 amino acids. The CDR3 region is CASSLGGSGGTEAFF. CDR3 DNA: TGTGCCAGCAGCTTAGGTGGGTCGGGGGGCACTGAAGCTTTCTTT.

This clone has ten or more counts. This chain uses TRBV29-1 with TRBJ1-1; D is ambiguous. Trimming cost V 4 bases and J 8 bases, with 14 bases left between them. CDR1 SQVTM and CDR2 ANQGSEA come from the germline V gene. The CDR3 has 12 amino acids. The CDR3 coding sequence is TGCAGCGTTGTGGGTGGGCTTTCGGAAGCTTTCTTT. As protein: CSVVGGLSEAFF.

This chain links TRBV29-1 with TRBJ2-6, with D hard to call. The CDR3 has 12 residues. Trimming shortened V by 6 bases and J by 0 bases, and 3 bases separated the two germline ends. Germline CDR1 is SQVTM and CDR2 is ANQGSEA. Here the CDR3 reads CSVASGANVLTF. The CDR3 bases are TGCAGCGTGGCCTCTGGGGCCAACGTCCTGACTTTC. The full variable domain, with the rest looked up from reference TRBV29-1 and TRBJ2-6, is SAVISQKPSRDICQRGTSLTIQCQVDSQVTMMFWYRQQPGQSLTLIATANQGSEATYESGFVIDKFPISRPNLTFSTLTVSNMSPEDSSIYLCSVASGANVLTFGAGSRLTVL.

The V call is TRBV7-6, the J call TRBJ2-7; no reliable D call. The CDR3 runs 13 residues. The V end lost 4 bases, the J end lost 4 bases, and 11 bases lay between the germline ends. From germline, CDR1 is SGHVS and CDR2 FNYEAQ. The DNA of the CDR3 is TGTGCCAGCAGCTCGACACCCGAATACGAGCAGTACTTC. Its translation is CASSSTPEYEQYF.

The chain uses TRBV14 and TRBJ2-1; D gene unclear. Trimming stripped 2 bases from V and 0 bases from J, with 5 bases between. The CDR3 consists of 14 residues. Germline-derived CDR1 and CDR2 are SGHDN and FVKESK. The CDR3 sequence: CASSQQFSYNEQFF. The DNA of the CDR3 is TGTGCCAGCAGCCAACAGTTCTCCTACAATGAGCAGTTCTTC.

The V gene is TRBV6-6, the J gene TRBJ2-3; 13 bases agree with TRBD2. The CDR3 is 15 amino acids. CDR1 is MNHNY, CDR2 SVGAGI, per germline (reference sequence). J lost 6 bases, V lost 6 bases, and 6 bases had no gene match. CDR3 in amino acids: CASRLLAGGPDTQYF. The CDR3 DNA follows: TGTGCCAGCAGATTACTAGCGGGAGGGCCGGATACGCAGTATTTT.

CDR3 coding DNA: TGTGCCAGCAGCTTAGGCGCGCCGAACACTGAAGCTTTCTTT. Residues: CASSLGAPNTEAFF. The chain carries TRBV13 and TRBJ1-1; D is unresolved. This CDR3 region has 14 residues. Trimming removed 0 bases at V and 1 base at J, with 6 bases between. CDR1 and CDR2 from the germline V gene are PRHDT and FYEKMQ (reference sequence).

This sequence joins TRBV7-2 and TRBJ2-1; 11 bases fit TRBD2. V dropped 5 bases and J dropped 5; count of bases not matched to a gene: 11. The CDR3 consists of 17 residues. The germline gives CDR1 SGHTA, CDR2 FQGNSA. Here the CDR3 DNA reads TGTGCCAGCAGCCCACCAGGACTAGCGGGCACCCACAATGAGCAGTTCTTC. It is translated as CASSPPGLAGTHNEQFF.

This chain links TRBV10-3 with TRBJ1-4; 8 positions match TRBD1. Germline V gives CDR1 ENHRY, CDR2 SYGVKD. The CDR3 is 12 amino acids. V lost 8 bases, J lost 8 bases, and 4 bases stayed unmatched. The DNA of the CDR3 is TGTGCCATCGGACAGGGTTCGGAAAAACTGTTTTTT. Its protein is CAIGQGSEKLFF.

The chain recombines TRBV4-1 with TRBJ2-5; TRBD2 matches 8 bases. The CDR3 sequence is 20 residues long. Trimming took 0 bases from V and 7 from J; bases not matched to a gene: 22. Germline V gene sequence: CDR1 MGHRA, CDR2 YSYEKL. The CDR3 nucleotides read TGCGCCAGCAGCCAAGATCAGGGGACTAGTTTTGGTCCGGTAACGGGGACCCAGTACTTC. Amino acids: CASSQDQGTSFGPVTGTQYF.